The clone carrying this T cell receptor beta chain showed up just a few times. The libraries were made with immunoSEQ v3.0 at survey level. Assay: immunoSEQ multiplex PCR; the TCRdb copy retains only in-frame clones and omits some. The table includes about 20,000 clones, approximately 81% detected once. This entry is derived from a study of long-term antiretroviral therapy in people with HIV. The specimen comprised unsorted PBMCs, sampled 0.6 years after starting antiretroviral therapy. This sequence originates from a woman between 18 and 29 years old with HIV.

CDR3 sequence reads: CASSLGPLGYGYTF. The CDR3 nucleotides are TGTGCCAGCAGCTTAGGTCCTCTAGGCTATGGCTACACCTTC. The chain couples TRBV7-9 to TRBJ1-2, with D hard to call. Deletions cut 1 base from V and 4 bases from J, with 10 bases between. This CDR3 spans 14 amino acids. The germline CDR1 and CDR2 sequences are SEHNR and FQNEAQ (reference sequence).